One T cell receptor beta chain is described in this entry. The antigen is not known. The sample is drawn from a study of CD8 T cells in Susac syndrome. Sequencing targeted TCR beta in T cells from blood (CD8+ and CD4+). Relapsing-remitting disease, either stable or active, was present in the treatment-naive patients who were the multiple sclerosis controls. A quantity of roughly 0.5 to 1 ug RNA underwent reverse transcription using random hexamers. The TCR beta CDR3 was amplified by immunoSEQ multiplex PCR across 54 Vbeta, 13 Jbeta. TCRdb re-analysed the immunoSEQ multiplex PCR reads in MiXCR, keeping a single row per CDR3 protein. The sample consists of around 130,000 distinct CDR3 sequences, more than 75% of them appearing once. Whole-study findings and limits: The study admitted that it had a relatively small number of individuals in its TCR sequencing and HLA analysis.

Material for sequencing was CD8+ T cells from PBMCs. This TCR was recovered from a human donor with multiple sclerosis.

CDR3 DNA sequence: TGCGCCAGCCCCTACTTGGTGGGCTCTGGAAACACCATATATTTT. Its protein product is CASPYLVGSGNTIYF. The rearrangement links TRBV5-1 to TRBJ1-3; the D is unclear. V was shortened by 7 bases and J by 0 bases, with 14 bases between the two germline ends. The germline gives CDR1 SGHRS, CDR2 YFSETQ. This CDR3 comprises 15 residues.